This TCR beta chain was captured in a study of EBV T-cell therapy then PD-1 blockade in nasopharyngeal carcinoma. In the case of this clone: The antigen remains unidentified.

Treatment reported: AdE1-LMPpoly-expanded autologous EBV-specific T-cell therapy followed by anti-PD-1 nivolumab. Assay: immunoSEQ multiplex PCR; the TCRdb copy retains only in-frame clones and omits some. This sample yields about 17,000 clones, of which 75% to 90% are seen a single time; over 25% belongs to the top ten. The CDR3 spans 12 residues. Germline V CDR1 and CDR2: SGDLS, YYNGEE. The sample in question was CD8+ T cells from blood, obtained at day 0 from a patient whose treatment included autologous EBV-specific T cells and nivolumab. This TCR came from a man in his forties or fifties with nasopharyngeal carcinoma. V and J are TRBV9 and TRBJ1-3; the D is unclear. DNA for the CDR3: TGTATCCAGTGGCTCTGTGGAAACACCATATATTTT. It yields the protein CIQWLCGNTIYF.